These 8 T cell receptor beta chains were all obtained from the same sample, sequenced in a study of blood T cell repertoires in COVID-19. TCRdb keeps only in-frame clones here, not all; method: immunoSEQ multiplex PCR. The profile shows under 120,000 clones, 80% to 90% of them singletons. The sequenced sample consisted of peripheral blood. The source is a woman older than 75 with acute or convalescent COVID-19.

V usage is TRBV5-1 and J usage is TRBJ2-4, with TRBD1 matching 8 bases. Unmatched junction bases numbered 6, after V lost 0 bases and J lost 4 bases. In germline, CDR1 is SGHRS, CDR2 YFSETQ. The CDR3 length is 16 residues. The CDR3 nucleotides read TGCGCCAGCAGCTTGGTGGCAGGGGGCACAAAAAACATTCAGTACTTC. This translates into CASSLVAGGTKNIQYF.

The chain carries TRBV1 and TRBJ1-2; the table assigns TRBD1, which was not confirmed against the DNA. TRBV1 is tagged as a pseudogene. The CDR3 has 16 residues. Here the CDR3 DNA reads TGCACCAGCAGCCAAGGACAGGGGGTGACACTACATGGCTACACCTTC. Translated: CTSSQGQGVTLHGYTF.

CDR3 sequence (DNA): TGTGCCAGCAGTGGGACAGGGGGCGGGTATGGCTACACCTTC. Translation gives CASSGTGGGYGYTF. This chain links TRBV2 with TRBJ1-2; 11 bases are a match to TRBD1. V lost 4 bases and J lost 5; bases outside the gene matches: 3. The CDR3 spans 14 residues. The germline V gene has CDR1 SNHLY and CDR2 FYNNEI.

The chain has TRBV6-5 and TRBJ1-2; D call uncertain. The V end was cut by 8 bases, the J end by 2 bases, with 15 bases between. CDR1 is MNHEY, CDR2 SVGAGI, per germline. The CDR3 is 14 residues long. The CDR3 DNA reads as TGTGCCAGCTCCTCGGAGCTATACAACTATGGCTACACCTTC. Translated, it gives CASSSELYNYGYTF.

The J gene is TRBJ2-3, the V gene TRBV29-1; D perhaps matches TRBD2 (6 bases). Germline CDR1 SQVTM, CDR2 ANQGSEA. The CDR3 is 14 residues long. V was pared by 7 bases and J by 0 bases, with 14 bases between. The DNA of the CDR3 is TGCAGCGGACGATGGGGGACTAGCACAGATACGCAGTATTTT. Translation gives CSGRWGTSTDTQYF.

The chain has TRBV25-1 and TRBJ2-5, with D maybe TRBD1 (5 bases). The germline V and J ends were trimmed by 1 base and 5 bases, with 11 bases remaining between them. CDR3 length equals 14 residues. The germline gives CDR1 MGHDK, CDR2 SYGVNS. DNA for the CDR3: TGTGCCAGCAGTGAATGGGGTCCAGGGGAGACCCAGTACTTC. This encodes CASSEWGPGETQYF. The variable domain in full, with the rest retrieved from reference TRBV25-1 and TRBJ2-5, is EADIYQTPRYLVIGTGKKITLECSQTMGHDKMYWYQQDPGMELHLIHYSYGVNSTEKGDLSSESTVSRIRTEHFPLTLESARPSHTSQYLCASSEWGPGETQYFGPGTRLLVL.

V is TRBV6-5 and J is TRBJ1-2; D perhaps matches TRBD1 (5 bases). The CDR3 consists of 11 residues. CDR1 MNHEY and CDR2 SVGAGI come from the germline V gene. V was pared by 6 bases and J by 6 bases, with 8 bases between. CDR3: CASRQGHGYTF. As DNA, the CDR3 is TGTGCCAGCAGGCAGGGCCATGGCTACACCTTC.

This chain's CDR3 is CASSPATGGAVSTEAFF. The CDR3 DNA follows: TGTGCCAGCAGTCCCGCGACAGGGGGCGCGGTCAGCACTGAAGCTTTCTTT. This chain links TRBV2 with TRBJ1-1; TRBD1 agrees at 10 bases. The germline V gene has CDR1 SNHLY and CDR2 FYNNEI. J lost 4 bases, V lost 5 bases, and 13 bases had no gene match. This CDR3 region has 17 residues.